The 15 T cell receptor beta chains reported below all come from one sample, sequenced in a study of graft-versus-host responses after intestinal transplantation (TCRdb year 2021). The library was prepared using the immunoSEQ multiplex PCR assay. The immuneACCESS repertoire file appears here via TCRdb, limited to in-frame rearrangements. These files lack a portion of the clones; in checked studies, under half of the deficit traces to unresolved V genes, and the cause of the others is not known. The sample includes about 120,000 clones, with more than 80% observed a single time. 0.23% of the sample is in the top ten clones. The intended sense of this specimen's time point label: cells obtained before transplantation from donor or recipient. No antigen has been identified for these receptors. Specimen: unstimulated CD4+ T cells sorted from spleen or lymph node cells, collected before transplant. Receptors were obtained from a human donor who was the organ donor for an intestinal transplant.

The V gene is TRBV27, the J gene TRBJ2-3, with D unresolved. Trimming pared 6 bases from V and 0 bases from J, leaving 7 bases between. This CDR3 contains 13 residues. Per germline, CDR1 MNHEY and CDR2 SMNVEV (reference sequence). CDR3 DNA: TGTGCCAGCAGCCCGTATAGCACAGATACGCAGTATTTT. This sequence encodes CASSPYSTDTQYF.

J is TRBJ1-5 and V is TRBV19; possible D gene TRBD1, 5 bases. This CDR3 is built from 16 residues. CDR1 and CDR2 (germline): LNHDA, SQIVND (reference sequence). V lost 0 bases to trimming and J lost 5 bases, with 14 bases between them. CDR3 nucleotides: TGTGCCAGTAGTATAGAAGGGGCCGGGGGTTATCAGCCCCAGCATTTT. This sequence encodes CASSIEGAGGYQPQHF.

The V gene is TRBV5-1, the J gene TRBJ2-7; 8 nucleotides agree with TRBD1. Losses at the gene ends were 3 bases for V and 2 bases for J; bases not matched to a gene: 4. The CDR3 totals 14 residues. Germline loops: CDR1 SGHRS, CDR2 YFSETQ. CDR3 residues: CASSYGQGTYEQYF. In DNA form, the CDR3 reads TGCGCCAGCAGCTATGGACAGGGTACCTACGAGCAGTACTTC.

V gene TRBV6-1 combines with J gene TRBJ2-1, with D perhaps TRBD2 (6 bases). CDR3 size: 16 residues. Germline CDR1 is MNHNS and CDR2 is SASEGT. V gave up 4 bases and J gave up 3 bases, with 16 bases separating them. CDR3 coding DNA: TGTGCCAGCAGTGCGCTTAGCGGAGGTTACTACAATGAGCAGTTCTTC. Protein sequence: CASSALSGGYYNEQFF.

DNA of the CDR3: TGTGCCAGCAGCTCAACATCGGGACCCGCTTACAATGAGCAGTTCTTC. This translates into CASSSTSGPAYNEQFF. This chain joins TRBV7-6 and TRBJ2-1; TRBD1 or TRBD2 may be the D gene (5 bases each). V was cut by 4 bases and J by 4 bases, with 17 bases left in between. Germline V lookup: CDR1 SGHVS, CDR2 FNYEAQ. The CDR3 runs 16 residues.

The chain has TRBV30 and TRBJ2-3, with a tentative D call TRBD2 (6 bases). Germline-derived CDR1 and CDR2 are GTSNPN and SVGIG (reference sequence). CDR3 length equals 13 residues. Deletions cut 4 bases from V and 5 bases from J, with 13 bases between. CDR3: CAWTRGIVDTQYF. CDR3 coding DNA: TGTGCCTGGACGCGCGGGATCGTAGATACGCAGTATTTT.

The chain uses TRBV28 and TRBJ2-3, with 7 bases that match TRBD2. J was trimmed by 3 bases and V by 6 bases; bases with no gene match: 6. CDR1 is MDHEN, CDR2 SYDVKM, per germline. The CDR3 sequence is 14 residues long. CDR3 protein: CASRAPGGTDTQYF. CDR3 nucleotides: TGTGCCAGCAGGGCTCCGGGGGGTACAGATACGCAGTATTTT.

V usage is TRBV5-1 and J usage is TRBJ2-3; 8 bases match TRBD1. The CDR3 spans 14 residues. V shed 7 bases, J shed 2 bases, and the junction held 6 bases outside the gene matches. Germline V gene lookup returns CDR1 SGHRS and CDR2 YFSETQ. The DNA of the CDR3 is TGCGCCAGCGCGGACAGGGTGGTCACAGATACGCAGTATTTT. This gives the protein CASADRVVTDTQYF.

In its sample, this clone was seen a few times. This sequence joins TRBV7-9 and TRBJ2-7, with D tentatively TRBD1 or TRBD2 (5 bases each). The CDR3 sequence is 13 residues long. Germline CDR1 SEHNR, CDR2 FQNEAQ (reference sequence). V was pared by 5 bases and J by 3 bases, with 11 bases between. CDR3 residues: CASSPDGGYEQYF. Here the CDR3 DNA reads TGTGCCAGCAGCCCAGATGGGGGCTACGAGCAGTACTTC.

The chain recombines TRBV6-1 with TRBJ2-7; TRBD2 aligns across 7 bases. Germline CDR1 reads MNHNS; CDR2 reads SASEGT. The CDR3 is 14 residues long. V lost 6 bases, J lost 5 bases, and 10 bases stayed unmatched. The CDR3 loop is CASRSRDYKHEQYF. CDR3 in DNA: TGTGCCAGCAGGTCCCGGGACTATAAGCACGAGCAGTACTTC.

This clone showed up just once. The chain is built from TRBV12-2 and TRBJ1-2; the DNA was not compared with TRBD1, the D call given in the table. TRBV12-2 is a pseudogene locus. This CDR3 comprises 14 residues. Here the CDR3 DNA reads TGTGCAAGCCCCGAAAGCCAGGGGGACTATGGCTACACCTTC. Its translation: CASPESQGDYGYTF.

V gene TRBV6-1 combines with J gene TRBJ2-7; D perhaps matches TRBD2 (6 bases). V was clipped by 8 bases and J by 1 base, with 12 bases between them. The CDR3 totals 13 residues. The germline V gene has CDR1 MNHNS and CDR2 SASEGT. CDR3 nucleotides: TGTGCCAGCGCCCGGGACTCTTCCTACGAGCAGTACTTC. Protein product: CASARDSSYEQYF.

V is TRBV11-2 and J is TRBJ2-7; 7 bases are shared with TRBD1. This CDR3 comprises 15 residues. J gave up 3 bases and V 4 bases, and 9 bases lay outside the gene matches. Germline values: CDR1 SGHAT, CDR2 FQNNGV. CDR3 sequence (DNA): TGTGCCAGCAGCTCGTACAGGGGTAATGTCTACGAGCAGTACTTC. Protein sequence: CASSSYRGNVYEQYF.

This chain connects TRBV6-4 to TRBJ2-7, with 8 bases identical to TRBD1. CDR3 length: 15 amino acids. Trimming took 6 bases from V and 4 from J; bases not matched to a gene: 11. CDR1 is MRHNA and CDR2 is SNTAGT in the germline V gene. CDR3 sequence reads: CASRSPQHRGYEQYF. CDR3 in DNA: TGTGCCAGCAGATCCCCCCAACACAGGGGGTACGAGCAGTACTTC.

J is TRBJ2-3 and V is TRBV6-4, with TRBD2 matching 10 bases. Looked up from germline, CDR1 is MRHNA and CDR2 is SNTAGT. With V trimmed by 2 bases and J by 5 bases, 4 bases remained unmatched. The CDR3 runs to 15 residues. The CDR3: CASSDSGRARDTQYF. Here the CDR3 DNA reads TGTGCCAGCAGTGACAGCGGGAGGGCCCGAGATACGCAGTATTTT.